The 25 T cell receptor beta chains reported below all come from one sample, sequenced in a study of T cells in Graves' hyperthyroidism and ophthalmopathy. The source material, RNA transcripts, was used to amplify TCR beta CDR3 regions. HTBI primers were used for first-round RT-PCR of the TCR CDR3. Each CDR3 protein gets one entry after TCRdb re-called the multiplex PCR reads with MiXCR. The table includes tens of thousands of distinct CDR3 sequences, around 55% detected once. Material: peripheral blood or thyroid tissue (not recorded which). Receptors originate from a man aged 18 to 29 with Graves' hyperthyroidism.

This clonotype appeared many times. It may be a read error: a sequence one base away is much more abundant. This sequence joins TRBV7-9 and TRBJ2-5, with 8 bases identical to TRBD1. Trimming took 1 base from V and 10 from J; bases not matched to a gene: 11. The germline V gene encodes CDR1 SEHNR and CDR2 FQNEAQ (reference sequence). The CDR3 is made up of 15 amino acids. The CDR3: CASSLVGEPQGDQYF. The CDR3, as DNA: TGTGCCAGCAGCTTAGTCGGAGAGCCACAGGGGGACCAGTACTTC. The full variable domain, its missing parts supplied by reference TRBV7-9 and TRBJ2-5, is DTGVSQNPRHKITKRGQNVTFRCDPISEHNRLYWYRQTLGQGPEFLTYFQNEAQLEKSRLLSDRFSAERPKGSFSTLEIQRTEQGDSAMYLCASSLVGEPQGDQYFGPGTRLLVL.

This chain joins TRBV7-2 and TRBJ1-2, with unresolved D. The germline V gene encodes CDR1 SGHTA and CDR2 FQGNSA. The CDR3 loop spans 12 amino acids. Trimming took 1 base from V and 8 from J, leaving 8 bases between them. The DNA of the CDR3 is TGTGCCAGCAGCTTAGACACGGCGGGCTACACCTTC. Translating gives CASSLDTAGYTF.

The CDR3 nucleotides are TGTGCCAGCAGCGTGGGGGCTGGCGGTGATTCACCCCTCCACTTT. Translating gives CASSVGAGGDSPLHF. This chain uses TRBV9 with TRBJ1-6; D may be TRBD1 (6 bases). The V and J ends lost 2 bases and 8 bases respectively, with 14 bases between them. The CDR3 length is 15 residues. Germline V gene lookup returns CDR1 SGDLS and CDR2 YYNGEE.

The chain links TRBV7-2 to TRBJ1-5; 7 bases map to TRBD1. V gave up 0 bases and J gave up 7 bases; unmatched junction bases: 3. The V gene's germline CDR1 is SGHTA and CDR2 FQGNSA. The CDR3 runs 14 residues. The CDR3 region has the DNA TGTGCCAGCAGCTTAGCGGCAGGGGGACAGCCCCAGCATTTT. This encodes CASSLAAGGQPQHF.

The rearrangement uses TRBV7-2 and TRBJ1-5; 8 nucleotides align to TRBD1. Losses at the gene ends were 5 bases for V and 5 bases for J; bases not matched to a gene: 2. Germline lookup yields CDR1 SGHTA and CDR2 FQGNSA. The CDR3 runs to 13 residues. This CDR3 is CASSQQGDQPQHF. DNA for the CDR3: TGTGCCAGCAGCCAACAGGGGGATCAGCCCCAGCATTTT.

In regard to this clonotype: A single base separates this from a much larger clone, so it may be a read error. V and J are TRBV5-1 and TRBJ2-2; maybe TRBD2 (5 bases). The CDR3 spans 15 residues. CDR1 and CDR2 from the germline V gene are SGHRS and YFSETQ. The CDR3, as DNA: TGCGCCAGCAGCTTGGGAGCGGCGAACACCGGGGAGCTGCTTTTT. It specifies CASSLGAANTGELLF.

In the case of this clonotype: One end of the junction does not line up with germline, which may come from a read error. The chain uses TRBV7-9 and TRBJ1-1; no clear D. Germline assignment: CDR1 SEHNR and CDR2 FQNEAQ (reference sequence). This CDR3 is 13 amino acids long. The CDR3 bases are TGTGCCAGCAGCTTAGATAGGGCAGTTGAAGCTTCCTTT. Amino acids: CASSLDRAVEASF.

Ten or more counts support this clonotype. The J gene is TRBJ1-5, the V gene TRBV12-3 or TRBV12-4, with 7 nucleotides matching TRBD1. The CDR3 is 15 amino acids. J lost 9 bases, V lost 0 bases, and 8 bases had no gene match. CDR3 in DNA: TGTGCCAGCAGTTTAGCCCGACAGGGAGTACGGCCCCAGCATTTT. This translates into CASSLARQGVRPQHF.

V usage is TRBV25-1 and J usage is TRBJ1-6, with 9 nucleotides matching TRBD1. J lost 4 bases, V lost 8 bases, and 18 bases had no gene match. This CDR3 is 19 amino acids long. Germline V gene lookup returns CDR1 MGHDK and CDR2 SYGVNS. CDR3 sequence (DNA): TGTGCCAGCCTCGTACCGGGACAGGGATGCCACGGGTATAATTCACCCCTCCACTTT. As protein: CASLVPGQGCHGYNSPLHF.

The chain couples TRBV7-8 to TRBJ1-2; D is unclear. Trimming removed 5 bases from V and 5 bases from J, with 12 bases in between. CDR1 SGHVS and CDR2 FQNEAQ come from the germline V gene. The CDR3 length is 13 residues. CDR3 nucleotides: TGTGCCAGCAGCCCGGAAGGACGTTATGGCTACACCTTC. Translated, it gives CASSPEGRYGYTF.

This rearrangement joins TRBV20-1 to TRBJ1-6; D not certain. The V gene's germline CDR1 is DFQATT and CDR2 SNEGSKA (reference sequence). CDR3 length: 15 residues. The V and J ends lost 3 bases and 10 bases respectively, with 19 bases between them. The CDR3 nucleotides are TGCAGTGCTAGGGATGCAAATGGGGTAGGGTCACCCCTCCACTTT. Translated: CSARDANGVGSPLHF.

This clonotype was picked up many times. This chain joins TRBV7-2 and TRBJ2-5; the D is unclear. The CDR3 loop spans 15 amino acids. The V gene lost 1 base and the J gene lost 1 base, with 10 bases spanning the gap. Germline-derived CDR1 and CDR2 are SGHTA and FQGNSA. The CDR3 reads CASSLGQRTQETQYF. The CDR3 nucleotides are TGTGCCAGCAGCTTAGGTCAGAGAACCCAAGAGACCCAGTACTTC.

The rearrangement uses TRBV5-1 and TRBJ1-2, with TRBD1 matching over 8 bases. The V segment lost 4 bases and the J segment 8 bases; nucleotides outside the gene matches: 13. In germline, CDR1 is SGHRS, CDR2 YFSETQ. The CDR3 loop spans 15 amino acids. The CDR3 bases are TGCGCCAGCAGCACCGGACAGGGCGACGCTGACGGCTACACCTTC. This translates into CASSTGQGDADGYTF. Combining the CDR3 with reference TRBV5-1 and TRBJ1-2 gives the whole variable domain KAGVTQTPRYLIKTRGQQVTLSCSPISGHRSVSWYQQTPGQGLQFLFEYFSETQRNKGNFPGRFSGRQFSNSRSEMNVSTLELGDSALYLCASSTGQGDADGYTFGSGTRLTVV.

This clonotype was picked up many times. The chain recombines TRBV7-6 with TRBJ2-7; 8 positions match TRBD1. V lost 4 bases to trimming and J lost 2 bases; unmatched junction nucleotides: 7. The CDR3 extends over 15 amino acids. Germline CDR1 is SGHVS and CDR2 is FNYEAQ. This chain's CDR3 is CASSSSDRGPYEQYF. The DNA for the CDR3 is TGTGCCAGCAGCTCCAGTGACAGGGGCCCCTACGAGCAGTACTTC.

This clonotype came up a few times. The gene calls are TRBV2 and TRBJ2-7; 7 bases fit TRBD1. With V trimmed by 6 bases and J by 6 bases, 5 bases remained unmatched. CDR3 length equals 12 residues. Germline loops: CDR1 SNHLY, CDR2 FYNNEI. CDR3 in DNA: TGTGCCAGCAGATCACAGGGGTTCGAGCAGTACTTC. Translating it yields CASRSQGFEQYF.

In this sample, this clonotype turned up many times. A single base separates this from a much larger clone, so it may be a read error. The rearrangement uses TRBV19 and TRBJ1-1, with TRBD1 matching over 9 bases. This CDR3 has 13 amino acids. Germline CDR1 LNHDA, CDR2 SQIVND (reference sequence). CDR3 region: CASKDRGNTEASF. The CDR3 DNA sequence: TGTGCCAGTAAGGACAGGGGAAACACTGAAGCTTCCTTT.

About this clonotype itself: The conserved phenylalanine or tryptophan is not found at the CDR3 terminus, so this likely reflects a read error. This sequence joins TRBV5-1 and TRBJ2-7, with 11 positions matching TRBD1. CDR1 is SGHRS, CDR2 YFSETQ, per germline. V lost 4 bases, J lost 6 bases, and 6 bases stayed unmatched. CDR3 size: 14 residues. The CDR3 nucleotides are TGCGCCAGCAGCCCGGGACAGGGGGTCCGCGAGCAGTACCTC. Amino acid sequence: CASSPGQGVREQYL.

The chain employs TRBV20-1 and TRBJ1-2; D perhaps matches TRBD1 (6 bases). This CDR3 is 15 amino acids long. Trimming removed 3 bases at V and 4 bases at J, with 18 bases between. The V gene's germline CDR1 is DFQATT and CDR2 SNEGSKA (reference sequence). Written as DNA, the CDR3 is TGCAGTGCTAGTCCCGCTCTACAGGGAACCTATGGCTACACCTTC. It codes for CSASPALQGTYGYTF.

This chain uses TRBV5-1 with TRBJ2-7; D call uncertain. The CDR3 is 13 amino acids. The V end lost 0 bases, the J end lost 6 bases, and 10 bases lay between the germline ends. Germline values: CDR1 SGHRS, CDR2 YFSETQ. The CDR3 region is CASSLAPGCEQYF. The DNA of the CDR3 is TGCGCCAGCAGCTTGGCTCCGGGCTGCGAGCAGTACTTC.

This clonotype occurred many times. The V gene is TRBV3-1, the J gene TRBJ1-1, with 8 bases fitting TRBD1. Germline V lookup: CDR1 LGHDT, CDR2 YNNKEL (reference sequence). V dropped 6 bases and J dropped 3; count of bases not matched to a gene: 9. The CDR3 runs 15 residues. CDR3 protein: CASRTQGARDTEAFF. In DNA, the CDR3 is TGTGCCAGCAGGACGCAGGGGGCGAGGGACACTGAAGCTTTCTTT.

This clonotype has a count of ten or more. The chain carries TRBV6-5 and TRBJ2-7; D is possibly TRBD2 (5 bases). CDR3 length: 11 amino acids. The V end lost 5 bases, the J end lost 5 bases, and 7 bases lay between the germline ends. CDR1 and CDR2 (germline): MNHEY, SVGAGI. The CDR3 nucleotides read TGTGCCAGCAGTCCCGGGGACGAGCAGTACTTC. Residues: CASSPGDEQYF.

This chain joins TRBV5-8 and TRBJ2-2; D remains unclear. The germline V gene encodes CDR1 SGHTS and CDR2 YDEGEE. Trimming removed 2 bases at V and 0 bases at J, with 8 bases between. The CDR3 contains 15 residues. The CDR3 DNA reads as TGTGCCAGCAGCTTAGGGATTACGAACACCGGGGAGCTGTTTTTT. This encodes CASSLGITNTGELFF.

This clonotype was counted a few times. This sequence joins TRBV7-9 and TRBJ1-2; D unclear. Germline values: CDR1 SEHNR, CDR2 FQNEAQ (reference sequence). The CDR3 sequence is 20 residues long. V was shortened by 6 bases and J by 2 bases, with 31 bases between the two germline ends. DNA of the CDR3: TGTGCCAGCAGTTTATTCCCCTTCCCCCCCTTCGTGTGGGCCAACTATGGCTACACCTTC. Its translation is CASSLFPFPPFVWANYGYTF. Combining the CDR3 with reference TRBV7-9 and TRBJ1-2 gives the whole variable domain DTGVSQNPRHKITKRGQNVTFRCDPISEHNRLYWYRQTLGQGPEFLTYFQNEAQLEKSRLLSDRFSAERPKGSFSTLEIQRTEQGDSAMYLCASSLFPFPPFVWANYGYTFGSGTRLTVV.

This clonotype has at least ten counts. V usage is TRBV10-3 and J usage is TRBJ1-2, with TRBD1 as a possible D gene (6 bases). The germline CDR1 and CDR2 sequences are ENHRY and SYGVKD. This CDR3 region has 16 residues. The ends were cut back, 8 bases at V and 4 bases at J, with 23 bases in the middle. CDR3: CAIQRAGAERGYGYTF. CDR3 coding DNA: TGTGCCATCCAGAGAGCAGGGGCTGAGAGAGGCTATGGCTACACCTTC.

As for this clonotype: At one end, the junction sequence differs from germline, possibly due to a read error. V usage is TRBV10-3 and J usage is TRBJ1-2; D perhaps matches TRBD1 (6 bases). Germline V lookup: CDR1 ENHRY, CDR2 SYGVKD. The CDR3 loop spans 13 amino acids. CDR3 loop: CASSKQGAYGYTF. In DNA, the CDR3 is TGTGCCAGCAGTAAACAGGGAGCCTATGGCTACACCTTC.